The T cell receptor beta chain described here comes from a study of shared clonotypes between healthy human individuals (dated by TCRdb to the early 2020s). Looking at the study overall: The cohort comprised a couple of women and three men aged 18 to 49 years. For each donor, three plates each were used for CD4 naive and CD4 memory, two plates were used for CD8 naive, and one plate was used for CD8 memory. Blood TCR repertoires of five healthy adults were deeply sequenced to estimate repertoire size and the extent of clonotype sharing between individuals. Different laboratories and diverse techniques were used to prepare libraries and sequence TCR repertoires, to increase sequencing depth and limit assay-specific biases. Per donor, leukapheresis produced somewhere between about 0.94 and 10 billion PBMCs.

CD8 naive samples were obtained by positive selection for CCR7 among CD45RO-negative cells, yielding a CD45RA+CCR7+ population from which TemRA cells were excluded. The donors were healthy, HIV-negative adults with no recently reported acute infections or vaccinations. All donors were Caucasian adults living in Nashville, Tennessee, USA. Blood was obtained by leukapheresis, after which PBMCs were separated by Ficoll-Histopaque density gradient centrifugation and cryopreserved in liquid nitrogen vapor phase. Purity and quantity of every magnetically sorted T cell population were checked by analytical flow cytometry. Genomic DNA was isolated from each sorted fraction and quantified by UV absorbance on a Nanodrop 2000c. The germline V gene encodes CDR1 SQVTM and CDR2 ANQGSEA. Inclusive of the bounding cysteine and phenylalanine, the CDR3 is 12 residues long. Only the CDR3 DNA stays, 36 bases, in frame from base 1. V loses 4 bases, J loses 8 bases, and the germline ends lie 14 bases apart.

The paper's findings and limits, for the study overall: Sampling was limited to blood, and TCR repertoires in tissue likely differ from TCR repertoires in blood. Rarefaction of sorted-subset datasets indicated incomplete sequencing despite the large sequencing depth. Pairwise subsampling led to the expectation that sequencing depth would affect the degree of clonotype sharing among donors. The small number of donors limited the genetic and exposure-history diversity represented. Compared with non-shared clonotypes, the clonotypes found in all four sorted-subset donors had higher generation probabilities. Naive subsets generally had larger estimated clonotype richness than memory subsets. Sharing across several donors was observed for roughly 5.4% of naive CD4, about 4% of naive CD8, 2% to 2.5% of memory CD4, and less than 0.45% of memory CD8 clonotypes.

This clone was observed a few times. There is no known antigen for this receptor. Base qualities are not recorded, but no much larger clone differs from it by a single base. TCR CDR3 regions were amplified from genomic DNA by multiplex PCR using the deep immunoSEQ assay. For each cell subset, the extracted genomic DNA was distributed evenly across all wells of several immunoSEQ 96-well plates, and each plate served as one replicate. For sorted subsets, about 200 ng genomic DNA, equal to tens of thousands of T cell genomes, was loaded into each replicate PCR. The purified libraries were quantified using a Qubit 3.0 fluorometer, sized with a Bioanalyzer 2100, and then quantified again using the KAPA Library Quantification kit. Every immunoSEQ 96-well plate was sequenced on a separate single-read 150-cycle Illumina NextSeq 550 flow cell. The study's own analysis went as follows. Because the immunoSEQ output held only junctional sequences and lacked quality scores, the filtering could not match the filtering applied to full-length reads. To assign V/J genes and CDR3, sequences were annotated against IMGT germline references using PyIR, a Python wrapper for IgBLAST v1.9. Any read was removed if the V/J assignment was weak (E-value above 1e-6), the CDR3 was missing, or the read contained stop codons, out-of-frame junctions, or ambiguous translated residues. V3J clonotypes were defined as sequences sharing the same inferred V gene, J gene, and CDR3 amino acid sequence. To compute the percentage overlap between repertoires, the number of shared unique clonotypes was divided by the size of the smaller repertoire. Repertoire richness was assessed with RTK rarefaction, the Chao1 estimator, and Recon v2.1 estimates of unobserved clonotypes. Generation probabilities were computed with OLGA for all TCRbeta clonotypes obtained by the gDNA method from several donors. TCRdb took this table from immuneACCESS and kept in-frame rearrangements with V and J called. Such tables lack part of the clones; where checked against another copy, unresolved V genes explain under half of the gap, and the rest is unexplained. The V and J calls and clone size are taken from that table; D and trimming were inferred from the DNA. In this sample the table shows some 2 million clones, just under 95% of which occur a single time. 1% to 1.5% of the sample rests with the top ten.

The sample taken for sequencing was naive CD8+ T cells sorted from blood. Interpreted using the paper, the cell subset or site label stands for: CD45RA+CCR7+. This chain joins TRBV29-1 to TRBJ1-2; the D gene identity is not certain. The TCR was taken from a man between 18 and 35 years old in good health. In nucleotides, the sequence is TGCAGCGTTGTCGATGGTGTAGGGGGCTACACCTTC. Translated, it gives CSVVDGVGGYTF.